The following is a T cell receptor beta chain sequence with its context. Generated by immunoSEQ multiplex PCR, the TCRdb table keeps only in-frame clones and is missing some. The data contain around 76,000 clones, 91% of them singletons. This entry is derived from a study of resident and recirculating memory T cells in vitiligo. Study context: Genomic DNA was extracted from whole homogenized samples, with no cell sorting.

Material: blood. This TCR was sampled from a male donor with vitiligo.

The CDR3 region is CASSSWTSGVGTQYF. As DNA, the CDR3 is TGCGCCAGCAGCTCCTGGACTAGCGGGGTGGGGACCCAGTACTTC. The chain recombines TRBV5-1 with TRBJ2-5; TRBD2 matches at 12 bases. The length of the CDR3 is 15 residues. V shed 3 bases, J shed 7 bases, and the junction held 7 bases outside the gene matches. Germline CDR1 and CDR2: SGHRS and YFSETQ.